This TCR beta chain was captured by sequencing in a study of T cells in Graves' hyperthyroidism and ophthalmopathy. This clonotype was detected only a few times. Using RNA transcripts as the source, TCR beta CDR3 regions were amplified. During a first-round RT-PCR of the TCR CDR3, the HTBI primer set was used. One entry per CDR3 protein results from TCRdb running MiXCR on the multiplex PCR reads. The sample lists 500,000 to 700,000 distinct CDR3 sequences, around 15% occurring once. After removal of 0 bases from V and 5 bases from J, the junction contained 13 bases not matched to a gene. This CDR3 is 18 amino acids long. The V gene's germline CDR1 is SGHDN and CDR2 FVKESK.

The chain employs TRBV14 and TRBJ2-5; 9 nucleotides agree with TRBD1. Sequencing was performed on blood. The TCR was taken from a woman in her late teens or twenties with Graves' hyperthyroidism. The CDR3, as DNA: TGTGCCAGCAGCCAAGAAATTCCCGGGACAGGGAAGCGGGAGACCCAGTACTTC. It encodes CASSQEIPGTGKRETQYF.